These 10 T cell receptor beta chains came from one sample sequenced in a study of T cells in Graves' hyperthyroidism and ophthalmopathy. Researchers amplified the TCR beta CDR3 regions from RNA transcripts. When the TCR CDR3 underwent first-round RT-PCR, the HTBI primer set was used. TCRdb independently ran MiXCR on the multiplex PCR reads; one entry per CDR3 protein. The profile shows hundreds of thousands of distinct CDR3 sequences, approximately 36% of them singletons. The sample was blood. These receptors all stem from a woman aged 40 to 50 with Graves' hyperthyroidism.

This clonotype was seen many times. The rearrangement joins TRBV29-1 to TRBJ2-5; D remains unclear. The germline gives CDR1 SQVTM, CDR2 ANQGSEA. CDR3 size: 14 residues. V lost 2 bases and J 5 bases, leaving 15 bases between the germline ends. CDR3 in DNA: TGCAGCGTTGAACTGGCCTCCGTCCGGGAGACCCAGTACTTC. Translated: CSVELASVRETQYF.

The table lists this clonotype with a few counts. The chain has TRBV19 and TRBJ2-5; D unresolved. V was pared by 5 bases and J by 4 bases, with 8 bases between. This CDR3 is 12 amino acids long. Germline V gives CDR1 LNHDA, CDR2 SQIVND (reference sequence). CDR3 residues: CASSHTLETQYF. CDR3 nucleotide sequence: TGTGCCAGTAGTCACACGCTAGAGACCCAGTACTTC.

This clonotype appeared a few times. This CDR3 reads CASRPRGDYGYTF. The CDR3 bases are TGTGCCAGCAGGCCGAGGGGGGACTATGGCTACACCTTC. V usage is TRBV6-5 and J usage is TRBJ1-2; the D gene is possibly TRBD1 (6 bases). Germline loops: CDR1 MNHEY, CDR2 SVGAGI. CDR3 size: 13 residues. V was pared by 6 bases and J by 3 bases, with 11 bases between.

The chain employs TRBV12-3 or TRBV12-4 and TRBJ2-5; no firm D call. The V end lost 9 bases, the J end lost 5 bases, and 16 bases lay between the germline ends. The CDR3 totals 13 residues. This CDR3 is CASGRHYRETQYF. The CDR3, as DNA: TGTGCCAGTGGGCGACATTACCGGGAGACCCAGTACTTC.

This clonotype was counted only a few times. V is TRBV19 and J is TRBJ1-1, with 8 bases that match TRBD1. Germline CDR1 LNHDA, CDR2 SQIVND (reference sequence). The CDR3 sequence is 13 residues long. V lost 5 bases to trimming and J lost 6 bases; unmatched junction nucleotides: 5. CDR3 bases: TGTGCCAGTAGTTTCTCAGGGGGCCCTGAAGCTTTCTTT. Its protein product is CASSFSGGPEAFF. Complete variable domain (other parts from reference TRBV19 and TRBJ1-1): DGGITQSPKYLFRKEGQNVTLSCEQNLNHDAMYWYRQDPGQGLRLIYYSQIVNDFQKGDIAEGYSVSREKKESFPLTVTSAQKNPTAFYLCASSFSGGPEAFFGQGTRLTVV.

This clonotype was observed many times. This rearrangement joins TRBV10-3 to TRBJ2-7, with D perhaps assigned TRBD1 or TRBD2 (7 bases each). The length of the CDR3 is 18 residues. Germline lookup yields CDR1 ENHRY and CDR2 SYGVKD. V was shortened by 0 bases and J by 0 bases, with 18 bases between the two germline ends. The CDR3 is CAISESRGGGLSSYEQYF. The CDR3 nucleotides are TGTGCCATCAGTGAGTCCCGGGGAGGGGGCCTTAGCTCCTACGAGCAGTACTTC.

This sequence joins TRBV3-1 and TRBJ1-1; D ambiguous. V was pared by 4 bases and J by 7 bases, with 13 bases between. The CDR3 has 13 amino acids. Germline V gene sequence: CDR1 LGHDT, CDR2 YNNKEL (reference sequence). The CDR3 is CASSLGYTLEAFF. CDR3 bases: TGTGCCAGCAGCCTCGGATACACCCTTGAAGCTTTCTTT. Complete variable domain (other parts from reference TRBV3-1 and TRBJ1-1): DTAVSQTPKYLVTQMGNDKSIKCEQNLGHDTMYWYKQDSKKFLKIMFSYNNKELIINETVPNRFSPKSPDKAHLNLHINSLELGDSAVYFCASSLGYTLEAFFGQGTRLTVV.

V gene TRBV5-1 combines with J gene TRBJ1-1; possibly TRBD1 for D (5 bases). Per the germline V gene, CDR1 is SGHRS and CDR2 is YFSETQ. The CDR3 covers 15 residues. V lost 2 bases to trimming and J lost 0 bases, with 11 bases between them. CDR3 coding DNA: TGCGCCAGCAGCTTTTTCAGGGCCATGAACACTGAAGCTTTCTTT. Its protein is CASSFFRAMNTEAFF.

CDR3 region: CASSIGSSGNTIYF. In nucleotides, the CDR3 is TGTGCCAGTAGTATCGGGAGCTCTGGAAACACCATATATTTT. This chain connects TRBV19 to TRBJ1-3; D ambiguous. CDR3 length equals 14 residues. CDR1 is LNHDA and CDR2 is SQIVND in the germline V gene (reference sequence). The V gene lost 3 bases and the J gene lost 0 bases, with 6 bases spanning the gap.

There are a few counts of this clonotype. This chain joins TRBV29-1 and TRBJ1-5; D uncertain. Trimming pared 5 bases from V and 4 bases from J, leaving 9 bases between. This CDR3 has 12 residues. The germline V gene encodes CDR1 SQVTM and CDR2 ANQGSEA. The CDR3 region has the DNA TGCAGCGTTAGCGGGTCGAATCAGCCCCAGCATTTT. It encodes CSVSGSNQPQHF.